The 30 T cell receptor beta chains presented below share a single source sample, sequenced in a study of Ad26.COV2.S vaccination and SARS-CoV-2 variants. The sample's treatment: around 19 received Ad26.COV2.S at low or high dose, single or two shots; several received placebo; per-sample allocation not given. Repertoires come from day 63 after the first vaccine or placebo injection. The repertoire was sequenced with immunoSEQ multiplex PCR; TCRdb's copy has only in-frame clones and lacks some. The sample includes some 300,000 clones, roughly 84% of them seen just once. The sample consisted of peripheral blood, taken in a trial of Ad26.COV2.S vaccine versus placebo. These receptors were obtained from a person between 18 and 65 years old who received the Ad26.COV2.S COVID-19 vaccine or a placebo.

In this sample, this clone turned up once. This chain connects TRBV7-5 to TRBJ1-5; the D segment call TRBD1 is taken from the table without a DNA check. TRBV7-5 is described as a pseudogene. The CDR3 covers 16 residues. The CDR3 loop is CVSGQRTDNSNQPQHF. In DNA form, the CDR3 reads TGTGTCAGTGGACAGAGGACTGATAATAGCAATCAGCCCCAGCATTTT.

This chain uses TRBV12-3 or TRBV12-4 with TRBJ2-2; D uncertain. Trimming left V 3 bases short and J 7 bases short, with 6 bases between. This CDR3 has 12 residues. CDR3 amino acids: CASSLFLGELFF. DNA for the CDR3: TGTGCCAGCAGTTTGTTCCTCGGGGAGCTGTTTTTT.

V and J are TRBV7-3 and TRBJ1-1; D is undetermined. CDR3 length equals 13 residues. In germline, CDR1 is SGHTA, CDR2 FQGTGA. Trimming pared 1 base from V and 11 bases from J, leaving 14 bases between. CDR3 residues: CASSLSGSREAFF. The CDR3 DNA is TGTGCCAGCAGCTTAAGTGGATCTCGGGAGGCTTTCTTT.

The J gene is TRBJ2-1, the V gene TRBV11-2; TRBD1 aligns across 7 bases. CDR3 size: 15 residues. Per germline, CDR1 SGHAT and CDR2 FQNNGV. The V and J ends lost 0 bases and 8 bases, in that order; junction bases with no gene match: 7. Written as DNA, the CDR3 is TGTGCCAGCAGCTTAGAACCGACAGGGTATGATGAGCAGTTCTTC. It translates to CASSLEPTGYDEQFF.

The chain couples TRBV6-2 or TRBV6-3 to TRBJ1-1, with 7 bases identical to TRBD1. The germline V gene encodes CDR1 MNHEY and CDR2 SVGEGT. After removal of 4 bases from V and 0 bases from J, the junction contained 11 bases not matched to a gene. There are 17 residues in the CDR3. This chain's CDR3 is CASSSEDRSLMNTEAFF. In nucleotides, the CDR3 is TGTGCCAGCAGTTCCGAGGACAGGAGTTTAATGAACACTGAAGCTTTCTTT.

This chain links TRBV7-3 with TRBJ2-2; D may be TRBD1 (6 bases). CDR3 length: 13 amino acids. Between the trimmed V and J ends, which lost 5 bases and 7 bases, there was a span of 11 bases. Germline V CDR1 and CDR2: SGHTA, FQGTGA. In DNA form, the CDR3 reads TGTGCCAGCAGCCCCGGGACATTCGGGGAGCTGTTTTTT. Protein: CASSPGTFGELFF.

The chain has TRBV11-3 and TRBJ2-7, with unresolved D. V dropped 3 bases and J dropped 2 bases, with 8 bases sitting between them. This CDR3 spans 13 amino acids. Germline V gene data show CDR1 as SGHNT and CDR2 as YENEEA. CDR3 nucleotides: TGTGCCAGCAGCTTCGGACCTGCCTACGAGCAGTACTTC. Protein sequence: CASSFGPAYEQYF.

This chain links TRBV10-3 with TRBJ1-6; D is possibly TRBD1 (5 bases). The length of the CDR3 is 16 residues. The germline V and J ends were trimmed by 0 bases and 6 bases, with 12 bases remaining between them. Germline assignment: CDR1 ENHRY and CDR2 SYGVKD. CDR3 in DNA: TGTGCCATCAGTGAGTCGTGGGGGGGAAGTAATTCACCCCTCCACTTT. This gives the protein CAISESWGGSNSPLHF.

The gene calls are TRBV7-2 and TRBJ1-5; possibly TRBD1 for D (6 bases). The CDR3 extends over 15 amino acids. The germline V and J ends were trimmed by 5 bases and 4 bases, with 15 bases remaining between them. Germline values: CDR1 SGHTA, CDR2 FQGNSA. The CDR3 spells CASSRNGQPNQPQHF. CDR3 DNA sequence: TGTGCCAGCAGCCGTAACGGACAGCCAAATCAGCCCCAGCATTTT.

This chain links TRBV27 with TRBJ1-5; 7 bases map to TRBD1. From germline, CDR1 is MNHEY and CDR2 SMNVEV (reference sequence). V lost 6 bases to trimming and J lost 4 bases; unmatched junction nucleotides: 6. The CDR3 covers 14 residues. The CDR3 region has the DNA TGTGCCAGCAGGCCTGGACAGGTAAATCAGCCCCAGCATTTT. It codes for CASRPGQVNQPQHF.

This clone has only one observation. The chain joins TRBV3-1 (or the pseudogene TRBV3-2) to TRBJ1-4; D possibly corresponds to TRBD1 (6 bases). Looked up from germline, CDR1 is LGHDT and CDR2 is YNNKEL (reference sequence). With 0 bases removed from V and 8 bases from J, the gap between germline ends came to 19 bases. This CDR3 is 17 amino acids long. CDR3: CASSQDLGAGVREKLFF. CDR3 DNA: TGTGCCAGCAGCCAAGATCTTGGGGCAGGGGTACGGGAAAAACTGTTTTTT.

This chain joins TRBV19 and TRBJ1-1; the match to TRBD1 covers 7 bases. The length of the CDR3 is 14 residues. The J segment lost 11 bases and the V segment lost 7 bases, leaving 16 bases of the junction unmatched. Germline V gene sequence: CDR1 LNHDA, CDR2 SQIVND (reference sequence). The CDR3 nucleotides read TGTGCCAGTACCACGGGGGAATACAGGGGTCACGCTTTCTTT. It codes for CASTTGEYRGHAFF. The full variable domain, in which reference TRBV19 and TRBJ1-1 provide the parts outside the CDR3, is DGGITQSPKYLFRKEGQNVTLSCEQNLNHDAMYWYRQDPGQGLRLIYYSQIVNDFQKGDIAEGYSVSREKKESFPLTVTSAQKNPTAFYLCASTTGEYRGHAFFGQGTRLTVV.

This clone was found once. The chain combines TRBV27 with TRBJ1-1; D call uncertain. Trimming cost V 3 bases and J 4 bases, with 15 bases left between them. The CDR3 length is 15 residues. CDR1 MNHEY and CDR2 SMNVEV come from the germline V gene (reference sequence). Here the CDR3 reads CASSFVGSRGTEAFF. DNA of the CDR3: TGTGCCAGCAGTTTTGTAGGCTCACGGGGCACTGAAGCTTTCTTT.

CDR3 in amino acids: CAWSARWAAINYGYTF. The CDR3 DNA follows: TGTGCCTGGAGCGCAAGGTGGGCAGCTATTAACTATGGCTACACCTTC. V and J are TRBV30 and TRBJ1-2, with D unclear. This CDR3 has 16 amino acids. The V end lost 3 bases, the J end lost 1 base, and 18 bases lay between the germline ends. The germline V gene has CDR1 GTSNPN and CDR2 SVGIG (reference sequence).

The rearrangement joins TRBV30 to TRBJ1-5; the D is unclear. This CDR3 is 15 amino acids long. Trimming cost V 2 bases and J 4 bases, with 15 bases left between them. Germline-derived CDR1 and CDR2 are GTSNPN and SVGIG (reference sequence). The CDR3 region has the DNA TGTGCCTGGAGTTCCACCGGGCCTCAAAATCAGCCCCAGCATTTT. Amino acid sequence: CAWSSTGPQNQPQHF.

The sample holds a few counts of this clone. The chain recombines TRBV3-1 (or the pseudogene TRBV3-2) with TRBJ1-2; possible D gene TRBD1, 5 bases. Trimming took off 0 bases at V and 8 bases at J, with 16 bases between the two ends. The CDR3 covers 15 residues. Germline assignment: CDR1 LGHDT and CDR2 YNNKEL (reference sequence). CDR3: CASSQDLRRGRGYTF. The CDR3 DNA reads as TGTGCCAGCAGCCAAGATCTACGAAGGGGTAGAGGCTACACCTTC.

This clone was seen once. The V call is TRBV30, the J call TRBJ2-1; TRBD1 matches 7 bases. CDR3 length: 13 amino acids. Germline loops: CDR1 GTSNPN, CDR2 SVGIG (reference sequence). V gave up 1 base and J gave up 6 bases; unmatched junction bases: 3. The CDR3 reads CAWSGDRVNEQFF. The CDR3 DNA is TGTGCCTGGAGTGGAGACAGGGTCAATGAGCAGTTCTTC.

This clone has just a few counts. The chain uses TRBV6-5 and TRBJ1-1; perhaps TRBD1 as D (6 bases). Germline values: CDR1 MNHEY, CDR2 SVGAGI. The V end was cut by 4 bases, the J end by 3 bases, with 9 bases between. The CDR3 runs 13 residues. The CDR3 coding sequence is TGTGCCAGCAGTTCGGGGGCAGACACTGAAGCTTTCTTT. This translates into CASSSGADTEAFF.

This clone has a count of ten or more. V usage is TRBV6-2 or TRBV6-3 and J usage is TRBJ1-4; D call uncertain. The V end was cut by 2 bases, the J end by 5 bases, with 3 bases between. In germline, CDR1 is MNHEY, CDR2 SVGEGT. The CDR3 extends over 12 amino acids. Here the CDR3 DNA reads TGTGCCAGCAGTTACAGGAATGAAAAACTGTTTTTT. This translates into CASSYRNEKLFF.

In its sample, this clone was seen once. The chain uses TRBV6-5 and TRBJ1-2, with D perhaps TRBD1 (6 bases). The CDR3 runs 12 residues. The germline CDR1 and CDR2 sequences are MNHEY and SVGAGI. Trimming pared 8 bases from V and 4 bases from J, leaving 11 bases between. DNA of the CDR3: TGTGCCAGCGACGACAGGAGCTATGGCTACACCTTC. Protein sequence: CASDDRSYGYTF.

This clone showed up just a few times. The J gene is TRBJ1-5, the V gene TRBV5-1, with D possibly being TRBD1 (5 bases). Between the trimmed V and J ends, which lost 0 bases and 6 bases, there was a span of 10 bases. CDR1 and CDR2 from the germline V gene are SGHRS and YFSETQ. This CDR3 has 14 amino acids. CDR3 loop: CASSLGGWGQPQHF. CDR3 nucleotides: TGCGCCAGCAGCTTGGGGGGCTGGGGTCAGCCCCAGCATTTT.

The chain has TRBV2 and TRBJ1-2, with a possible D match to TRBD1 (6 bases). Trimming stripped 7 bases from V and 8 bases from J, with 20 bases between. Germline V gene data show CDR1 as SNHLY and CDR2 as FYNNEI. The CDR3 sequence is 14 residues long. The CDR3 region is CASILQGPQWGYTF. CDR3 nucleotide sequence: TGTGCCAGCATCTTACAGGGCCCCCAATGGGGCTACACCTTC.

This chain connects TRBV30 to TRBJ1-3; no clear D. The CDR3 is made up of 14 amino acids. V was cut by 2 bases and J by 4 bases, with 12 bases left in between. Looked up from germline, CDR1 is GTSNPN and CDR2 is SVGIG (reference sequence). CDR3 nucleotides: TGTGCCTGGAGTCCCGGACTAGGGGGAAACACCATATATTTT. It specifies CAWSPGLGGNTIYF.

This clone was seen a few times. This rearrangement joins TRBV5-4 to TRBJ2-3, with D possibly TRBD2 on 6 matching bases. Germline CDR1 is SGHNT and CDR2 is YYREEE (reference sequence). The CDR3 is 15 residues long. Trimming shortened V by 4 bases and J by 2 bases, and 14 bases separated the two germline ends. CDR3 residues: CASSAWTGVTDTQYF. CDR3 sequence (DNA): TGTGCCAGCAGCGCCTGGACGGGAGTCACAGATACGCAGTATTTT.

This chain connects TRBV7-2 to TRBJ1-5; D ambiguous. Trimming removed 4 bases at V and 2 bases at J, with 9 bases between. CDR1 is SGHTA, CDR2 FQGNSA, per germline. The CDR3 has 14 residues. The chain's CDR3 is CASSSAVGNQPQHF. In DNA form, the CDR3 reads TGTGCCAGCAGCTCTGCGGTAGGCAATCAGCCCCAGCATTTT.

The rearrangement uses TRBV11-2 and TRBJ1-5; D is unclear. CDR1 and CDR2 from the germline V gene are SGHAT and FQNNGV. Trimming removed 0 bases from V and 3 bases from J, with 3 bases in between. This CDR3 is 13 amino acids long. CDR3 coding DNA: TGTGCCAGCAGCTTAGAGGCCAATCAGCCCCAGCATTTT. Its translation is CASSLEANQPQHF. Complete variable domain (other parts from reference TRBV11-2 and TRBJ1-5): EAGVAQSPRYKIIEKRQSVAFWCNPISGHATLYWYQQILGQGPKLLIQFQNNGVVDDSQLPKDRFSAERLKGVDSTLKIQPAKLEDSAVYLCASSLEANQPQHFGDGTRLSIL.

This clone was observed a few times. CDR3 in amino acids: CASSWDRAVISLDYEQYF. CDR3 nucleotide sequence: TGTGCCAGCAGCTGGGACAGGGCGGTTATTAGCCTCGACTACGAGCAGTACTTC. The V gene is TRBV11-2, the J gene TRBJ2-7, with 9 bases lining up with TRBD1. CDR3 length: 18 amino acids. Germline CDR1 and CDR2: SGHAT and FQNNGV. Germline trimming cut 4 bases from V and 3 bases from J; bases unmatched to any gene: 16.

The rearrangement joins TRBV11-3 to TRBJ2-7; D unclear. Germline V gene lookup returns CDR1 SGHNT and CDR2 YENEEA. V dropped 3 bases and J dropped 2 bases, with 2 bases sitting between them. CDR3 length: 11 residues. The CDR3 reads CASSFPYEQYF. CDR3 DNA: TGTGCCAGCAGCTTTCCCTACGAGCAGTACTTC.

The J gene is TRBJ2-7, the V gene TRBV27; 7 bases are a match to TRBD1. This CDR3 comprises 16 residues. CDR1 is MNHEY and CDR2 is SMNVEV in the germline V gene (reference sequence). V gave up 6 bases and J gave up 1 base; unmatched junction bases: 12. The CDR3 region is CASRYYRDRRSYEQYF. The CDR3 bases are TGTGCCAGCAGATATTACCGGGACAGACGATCCTACGAGCAGTACTTC.

The rearrangement links TRBV29-1 to TRBJ1-1, with TRBD1 identical over 7 bases. Germline lookup yields CDR1 SQVTM and CDR2 ANQGSEA. With V trimmed by 5 bases and J by 0 bases, 6 bases remained unmatched. The CDR3 has 14 residues. The CDR3 nucleotides are TGCAGCGTTCGTCAGGGGGGCGTGAACACTGAAGCTTTCTTT. It specifies CSVRQGGVNTEAFF.